This T cell receptor (beta chain) was recovered during a study of shared clonotypes between healthy human individuals. Repertoires were generated with immunoSEQ multiplex PCR, while TCRdb's copy carries only in-frame clones and drops some. The sample shows about 2.4 million clones, roughly nine tenths of them seen only once. Germline V CDR1 and CDR2: MGHRA, YSYEKL. This CDR3 region has 14 residues. The V gene lost 1 base and the J gene lost 4 bases, with 11 bases spanning the gap. Material for sequencing was naive CD4+ T cells sorted from blood. Subset denoted: CD45RA+ positively selected. This clonotype was sampled from a man between 18 and 35 years old in good health. The chain carries TRBV4-1 and TRBJ2-7, with D tentatively TRBD2 (6 bases). This CDR3 is CASSQVEGRYEQYF. The CDR3 region has the DNA TGCGCCAGCAGCCAAGTTGAGGGGAGGTACGAGCAGTACTTC.